These T cell receptor beta chains were read from a single sample in a study of blood T cell repertoires in COVID-19. Method: immunoSEQ multiplex PCR; TCRdb's copy keeps in-frame clones and lacks some. The table has 110,000 or so clones, 80% to 90% seen once. The sequencing sample was made of peripheral blood. Source of these receptors: an older man with active or convalescent COVID-19. Both conserved end residues are part of each CDR3. Rows may omit the clone size; those that give it use once, few, many or a size class.

TRBJ1-1 NA TRBV3-1/TRBV3-2 14 CASSRGQLEGNAFF
TRBJ2-7 NA TRBV5-1 17 CASSLAPIAGEHDEQYF
TRBJ1-2 NA TRBV3-1/TRBV3-2 15 CASSPRTGYSYGYTF
TRBJ1-2 NA TRBV6-6 15 CASRNSQGRFGGYTF
TRBJ2-1 NA TRBV19 16 CASSRSVASTYNEQFF
TRBJ2-6 NA TRBV6-1 15 CASSELGEGANVLTF
TRBJ2-1 NA TRBV24-1 15 CATSDLVLADNEQFF
TRBJ2-1 NA TRBV15 14 CATSWGLAGGEQFF
TRBJ1-3 NA TRBV15 16 CATSTREGSSGNTIYF
TRBJ1-6 NA TRBV6-6 14 CASSGTGDNSPLHF
TRBJ2-1 NA TRBV11-1 15 CASSLKSPGDNEQFF
TRBJ1-2 NA TRBV28 14 CASSLRPGSYGYTF
TRBJ2-3 once TRBV29-1 14 CSYSGLAGTDTQYF
TRBJ2-7 NA TRBV4-1 15 CASSPEPGQRYEQYF
TRBJ2-5 NA TRBV27 18 CASSLPPGRPLYQETQYF
TRBJ2-1 NA TRBV11-3 15 CASSFRPGSLDEQFF
TRBJ2-1 NA TRBV25-1 18 CASSGSGQGAGGALAQFF
TRBJ2-7 once TRBV4-2 16 CASSQGPIGDTYEQYF
TRBJ1-2 NA TRBV25-1 12 CARDRLDYGYTF
TRBJ2-1 NA TRBV6-5 12 CASSLTDNEQFF
TRBJ1-1 NA TRBV28 11 CASRRGPEAFF
TRBJ1-1 NA TRBV18 15 CASSPDIPTRAEAFF
TRBJ2-3 NA TRBV28 15 CASSPGRGVWDTQYF
TRBJ2-7 once TRBV19 15 CASSIAGQVSHEQYF
TRBJ1-1 once TRBV4-2 15 CASSQDASGYTEAFF
TRBJ2-5 many TRBV4-1 16 CASSQDRGPSTETQYF